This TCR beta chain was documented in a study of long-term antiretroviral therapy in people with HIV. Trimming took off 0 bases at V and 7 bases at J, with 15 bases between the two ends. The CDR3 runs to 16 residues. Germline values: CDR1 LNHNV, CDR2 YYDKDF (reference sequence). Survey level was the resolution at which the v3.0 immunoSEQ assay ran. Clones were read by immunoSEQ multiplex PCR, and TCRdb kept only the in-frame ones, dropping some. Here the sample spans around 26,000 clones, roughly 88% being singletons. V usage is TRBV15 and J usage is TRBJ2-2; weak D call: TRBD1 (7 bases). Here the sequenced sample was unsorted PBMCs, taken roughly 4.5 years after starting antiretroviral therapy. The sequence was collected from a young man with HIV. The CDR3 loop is CATSRDLGRTGGELFF. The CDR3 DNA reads TGTGCCACCAGCAGAGATCTAGGGAGGACAGGCGGGGAGCTGTTTTTT.